One sample yielded the 27 T cell receptor beta chains listed below, sequenced in a study of blood T cell repertoires in COVID-19. Produced via immunoSEQ multiplex PCR; TCRdb's table is partial and in-frame only. The sample yields about 170,000 clones, around 84% seen once. Sequenced input: peripheral blood. The source is a woman aged 70-85 years with COVID-19, enrolled during active disease.

In its sample, this clone was seen once. The rearrangement joins TRBV11-2 to TRBJ2-4; no clear D. V shed 1 base and J shed 5 bases, with 15 bases lying between them. CDR3 length equals 16 residues. Germline CDR1 and CDR2: SGHAT and FQNNGV. Written as DNA, the CDR3 is TGTGCCAGCAGCTTAGGCCAATTCGGTCACGAAAACATTCAGTACTTC. This translates into CASSLGQFGHENIQYF.

The chain links TRBV5-5 to TRBJ1-1; no clear D. V was cut by 4 bases and J by 1 base, with 14 bases left in between. Germline values: CDR1 SGHKS, CDR2 YYEKEE (reference sequence). CDR3 size: 15 residues. CDR3 DNA sequence: TGTGCCAGCAGCCCGAGGTGGGTGGAGAACACTGAAGCTTTCTTT. It codes for CASSPRWVENTEAFF.

V is TRBV5-6 and J is TRBJ1-2; 9 bases map to TRBD1. The CDR3 extends over 14 amino acids. J gave up 4 bases and V 5 bases, and 6 bases lay outside the gene matches. Germline CDR1 reads SGHDT; CDR2 reads YYEEEE. CDR3 in DNA: TGTGCCAGCAGGGGGACAGGGCATGTCTATGGCTACACCTTC. As protein: CASRGTGHVYGYTF.

This clone was found a few times. V gene TRBV5-1 combines with J gene TRBJ1-5; D call uncertain. The CDR3 covers 15 residues. V lost 2 bases and J lost 5, with 14 bases in between. In germline, CDR1 is SGHRS, CDR2 YFSETQ. CDR3 region: CASSFDGSGDQPQHF. CDR3 bases: TGCGCCAGCAGCTTTGACGGGAGCGGTGATCAGCCCCAGCATTTT.

The rearrangement uses TRBV27 and TRBJ2-1; weak D call: TRBD1 (5 bases). This CDR3 contains 14 residues. Germline V gene data show CDR1 as MNHEY and CDR2 as SMNVEV (reference sequence). The V and J ends lost 6 bases and 8 bases respectively, with 17 bases between them. The CDR3 sequence is CASSTRQLLDEQFF. DNA of the CDR3: TGTGCCAGCAGCACCAGACAGCTATTGGATGAGCAGTTCTTC.

The J gene is TRBJ1-3, the V gene TRBV28, with TRBD1 matching over 8 bases. Per germline, CDR1 MDHEN and CDR2 SYDVKM. V was pared by 6 bases and J by 4 bases, with 5 bases of the junction left unmatched. The CDR3 length is 14 residues. CDR3 protein: CASSRTGTGNTIYF. CDR3 sequence (DNA): TGTGCCAGCAGCCGGACAGGGACGGGAAACACCATATATTTT.

The V and J genes are TRBV29-1 and TRBJ2-7, with D possibly being TRBD1 (5 bases). This CDR3 spans 12 amino acids. The germline gives CDR1 SQVTM, CDR2 ANQGSEA. Between the trimmed V and J ends, which lost 4 bases and 6 bases, there was a span of 13 bases. CDR3 sequence: CSVGQGRGEQYF. CDR3 DNA sequence: TGCAGCGTTGGGCAGGGAAGAGGCGAGCAGTACTTC.

Comments on this clone: One junction end does not reproduce the germline sequence, and a read error may be involved. Other DNA sequences in this specimen translate into the identical CDR3. V and J are TRBV18 and TRBJ1-1; TRBD1 might be the D (6 bases). This CDR3 comprises 13 residues. Per germline, CDR1 KGHSH and CDR2 LQKENI. As DNA, the CDR3 is TGTGCCAGCTCTCCGAGCCGGGACACCGAAGCTTTCTTT. Protein: CASSPSRDTEAFF. Variable domain in full (rest from reference TRBV18 and TRBJ1-1): NAGVMQNPRHLVRRRGQEARLRCSPMKGHSHVYWYRQLPEEGLKFMVYLQKENIIDESGMPKERFSAEFPKEGPSILRIQQVVRGDSAAYFCASSPSRDTEAFFGQGTRLTVV.

The chain combines TRBV28 with TRBJ1-2; weak D call: TRBD1 (6 bases). The V gene lost 6 bases and the J gene lost 3 bases, with 14 bases spanning the gap. The CDR3 is made up of 14 amino acids. Germline CDR1 reads MDHEN; CDR2 reads SYDVKM. The CDR3 bases are TGTGCCAGCAGCACTCGAGGGGGTTACTATGGCTACACCTTC. Its protein is CASSTRGGYYGYTF.

This clone is a singleton in its sample. The V call is TRBV2, the J call TRBJ2-5, with D tentatively TRBD2 (7 bases). CDR1 is SNHLY, CDR2 FYNNEI, per germline. The CDR3 has 12 residues. V lost 9 bases and J 2 bases, leaving 10 bases between the germline ends. CDR3 sequence reads: CARGGAQETQYF. CDR3 bases: TGTGCCAGGGGGGGGGCGCAAGAGACCCAGTACTTC.

The chain is built from TRBV6-5 and TRBJ2-7; TRBD1 matches 7 bases. This CDR3 region has 14 residues. J gave up 7 bases and V 0 bases, and 6 bases lay outside the gene matches. From germline, CDR1 is MNHEY and CDR2 SVGAGI. In DNA, the CDR3 is TGTGCCAGCAGTTACTCCGAGACAGGGAGTGAGCAGTACGTC. It specifies CASSYSETGSEQYV.

The CDR3: CASSFHGGNTIYF. For the CDR3, the DNA is TGTGCCAGCAGCTTTCACGGTGGAAACACCATATATTTT. This chain connects TRBV5-4 to TRBJ1-3; no clear D. The germline CDR1 and CDR2 sequences are SGHNT and YYREEE (reference sequence). The CDR3 extends over 13 amino acids. The germline V and J ends were trimmed by 2 bases and 3 bases, with 6 bases remaining between them.

The genes are TRBV6-5 and TRBJ2-3; a weak D match, TRBD2 (5 bases). CDR1 MNHEY and CDR2 SVGAGI come from the germline V gene. The length of the CDR3 is 16 residues. The germline V and J ends were trimmed by 4 bases and 6 bases, with 20 bases remaining between them. The CDR3 spells CASSFNRPETGDTQYF. In nucleotides, the CDR3 is TGTGCCAGCAGTTTCAACCGACCCGAGACGGGGGATACGCAGTATTTT.

This chain links TRBV7-2 with TRBJ2-7; maybe TRBD2 (6 bases). This CDR3 region has 18 residues. Germline V gives CDR1 SGHTA, CDR2 FQGNSA. The V end was cut by 3 bases, the J end by 3 bases, with 24 bases between. CDR3 region: CASSLRLGAGRNGYEQYF. CDR3 in DNA: TGTGCCAGCAGCTTGCGTTTAGGAGCGGGTCGAAATGGCTACGAGCAGTACTTC.

The chain links TRBV5-8 to TRBJ2-3; 7 bases fit TRBD1. In germline, CDR1 is SGHTS, CDR2 YDEGEE. The ends lost 2 bases at V and 1 base at J; junction bases unmatched: 4. CDR3 size: 15 residues. CDR3 protein: CASSLGQDRTDTQYF. CDR3 nucleotide sequence: TGTGCCAGCAGCTTAGGACAGGACCGCACAGATACGCAGTATTTT.

The chain uses TRBV7-2 and TRBJ2-7; 10 bases map to TRBD2. Germline trimming cut 6 bases from V and 11 bases from J; bases unmatched to any gene: 4. Germline CDR1 SGHTA, CDR2 FQGNSA. The CDR3 runs 11 residues. CDR3 sequence: CASSLAGVEYF. Here the CDR3 DNA reads TGTGCCAGCAGTCTAGCGGGGGTGGAGTACTTC.

The gene calls are TRBV6-5 and TRBJ2-5; unclear D gene. The CDR3 runs 15 residues. Germline CDR1 reads MNHEY; CDR2 reads SVGAGI. The V end was cut by 2 bases, the J end by 5 bases, with 15 bases between. The CDR3 spells CASSYTAVTSETQYF. The CDR3 DNA follows: TGTGCCAGCAGTTACACTGCGGTAACGAGCGAGACCCAGTACTTC.

A remark on this clone: An end of the junction differs from the germline gene, which may be a read error. V is TRBV30 and J is TRBJ1-5; no clear D. Germline lookup yields CDR1 GTSNPN and CDR2 SVGIG (reference sequence). The CDR3 loop spans 16 amino acids. The CDR3 reads CASPPARRSSDQPQHF. The CDR3 region has the DNA TGTGCCTCTCCGCCTGCCCGCAGGTCTAGCGATCAGCCCCAGCATTTT. Together with reference TRBV30 and TRBJ1-5, the CDR3 gives the full variable domain: SQTIHQWPATLVQPVGSPLSLECTVEGTSNPNLYWYRQAAGRGLQLLFYSVGIGQISSEVPQNLSASRPQDRQFILSSKKLLLSDSGFYLCASPPARRSSDQPQHFGDGTRLSIL.

This chain uses TRBV7-9 with TRBJ1-1, with D perhaps matching TRBD1 (5 bases). CDR3 length: 14 amino acids. V was trimmed by 3 bases and J by 1 base, leaving 9 bases between them. Germline V gene sequence: CDR1 SEHNR, CDR2 FQNEAQ (reference sequence). CDR3 loop: CASSFGQGNTEAFF. CDR3 nucleotide sequence: TGTGCCAGCAGCTTCGGGCAGGGGAACACTGAAGCTTTCTTT.

The chain is built from TRBV28 and TRBJ1-3; TRBD1 might be the D (5 bases). Trimming pared 6 bases from V and 1 base from J, leaving 10 bases between. The length of the CDR3 is 14 residues. Germline lookup yields CDR1 MDHEN and CDR2 SYDVKM. CDR3 protein: CASSPTDSGNTIYF. Here the CDR3 DNA reads TGTGCCAGCAGCCCGACAGATTCTGGAAACACCATATATTTT. Supplemented by reference TRBV28 and TRBJ1-3, the full variable domain reads DVKVTQSSRYLVKRTGEKVFLECVQDMDHENMFWYRQDPGLGLRLIYFSYDVKMKEKGDIPEGYSVSREKKERFSLILESASTNQTSMYLCASSPTDSGNTIYFGEGSWLTVV.

The chain carries TRBV9 and TRBJ1-2, with 9 bases lining up with TRBD1. Germline V gene sequence: CDR1 SGDLS, CDR2 YYNGEE. CDR3 size: 15 residues. Losses at the gene ends were 2 bases for V and 6 bases for J; bases not matched to a gene: 8. This CDR3 is CASSVGDRARDGYTF. As DNA, the CDR3 is TGTGCCAGCAGCGTTGGGGACAGGGCGAGAGATGGCTACACCTTC.

The V call is TRBV5-1, the J call TRBJ1-2, with D unresolved. The V end lost 3 bases, the J end lost 8 bases, and 14 bases lay between the germline ends. Germline V gene data show CDR1 as SGHRS and CDR2 as YFSETQ. The CDR3 covers 13 residues. The CDR3 coding sequence is TGCGCCAGCAGCTCCGCCATAACATCAGGCTACACCTTC. Translated: CASSSAITSGYTF.

Comments on this clone: The conserved closing phenylalanine or tryptophan is absent in this CDR3, likely reflecting a read error. It is unclear where the CDR3 begins or ends on the DNA, so no DNA is shown, and the CDR3 is as TCRdb lists it. The rearrangement uses TRBV30 and TRBJ1-3; the table gives TRBD1 as D, unverified against the DNA. The CDR3 contains 13 residues when both ends are counted. Germline-derived CDR1 and CDR2 are GTSNPN and SVGIG (reference sequence). The CDR3 reads CAWSGDRGNPLRT.

The J gene is TRBJ2-1, the V gene TRBV5-5; 9 bases map to TRBD2. The CDR3 is made up of 17 amino acids. The germline V gene encodes CDR1 SGHKS and CDR2 YYEKEE (reference sequence). V lost 1 base and J lost 0; bases outside the gene matches: 5. CDR3: CASSLQREASSYNEQFF. CDR3 DNA: TGTGCCAGCAGCTTGCAGCGGGAGGCCAGCTCCTACAATGAGCAGTTCTTC.

The chain employs TRBV12-5 and TRBJ1-5, with TRBD1 as a possible D gene (5 bases). The germline CDR1 and CDR2 sequences are LGHNT and FRNRAP. This CDR3 has 18 residues. Deletions cut 6 bases from V and 0 bases from J, with 21 bases between. CDR3 coding DNA: TGTGCTAGTGGCTCGAGGATAGGACAACGATATAGCAATCAGCCCCAGCATTTT. It is translated as CASGSRIGQRYSNQPQHF.

The genes are TRBV28 and TRBJ1-6, with D hard to call. V lost 6 bases and J lost 0, with 9 bases in between. This CDR3 region has 15 residues. Germline values: CDR1 MDHEN, CDR2 SYDVKM. CDR3: CASRTTSSYNSPLHF. As DNA, the CDR3 is TGTGCCAGCAGGACTACGAGCTCCTATAATTCACCCCTCCACTTT.

This rearrangement joins TRBV28 to TRBJ1-3; tentatively, D is TRBD1 (6 bases). Germline values: CDR1 MDHEN, CDR2 SYDVKM. This CDR3 region has 17 residues. V lost 3 bases and J lost 1, with 16 bases in between. CDR3 sequence (DNA): TGTGCCAGCAGTTTTGGGGGCGTGAGCGGTTCTGGAAACACCATATATTTT. As protein: CASSFGGVSGSGNTIYF.